This is a list of T cell receptor beta chains from one sample in a study of vaccination and CD4 T cells after COVID-19. These receptors have no identified antigens. TCRdb re-analysed the PCR reads in MiXCR, keeping a single row per CDR3 protein. Of 10,000 to 15,000 distinct CDR3 sequences in the sample, roughly 44% were seen once. Sequencing was done on a sample of CD4+ T cells from blood, cultured in vitro. The receptor set was obtained from a human donor who had recovered from COVID-19. CDR3s leave out the opening cysteine and the closing phenylalanine or tryptophan.

TRBV7-8	ASSPVETNTEAF
TRBV7-8	ASRREPYEQY
TRBV2	ASSEAEYEQY
TRBV5-1	ASSLRDRDTDTQY
TRBV7-9	ASSSPAGLNSPLH
TRBV24-1	ATRAIAGDNEQF
TRBV2	ASRGQGGGTEAF
TRBV7-3	ASSSRGQGSTDTQY
TRBV18	ASSPGFSSYEQY
TRBV6-2/TRBV6-3	ASSYGGGYNEQF
TRBV11-2	ASSFLYGGGTEAF
TRBV5-4	ASSPLAGGTQETQY
TRBV28	ASTGLAANSYEQY
TRBV28	ASSLMRQGFEAF
TRBV2	ASRDFVANVLT
TRBV7-9	ASSLGGAGPDRAGYGYT
TRBV27	ASSPFLSRSSRANTGELF
TRBV6-1	ASRRYGYT
TRBV6-1	ASRGDTGEKLF
TRBV7-9	ASTKSAVNTEAF
TRBV6-2/TRBV6-3	ASSWTSGGAETQY
TRBV20-1	SAESGTSSYEQY
TRBV28	ASSIRTGMGNTIY
TRBV15	ATSRSPDGLAGAQY
TRBV11-2	ASSLGVSEYEQY
TRBV5-1	ASSSGRTQY
TRBV7-8	ASSPMGTTGTEQY
TRBV19	ASSMEGGRSRSSYNEQF
TRBV5-1	ASRPSGGFFPQY
TRBV2	ASSEALRVSNQPQH
TRBV19	ASSRHRDSGVQPQH
TRBV21-1	ASSKSPAGQGRLAGGYTDTQY
TRBV20-1	SARDIPTYGYT
TRBV28	ASSLGTPGDYGYT
TRBV11-2	ASSRIGAATEAF
TRBV15	ATSRDSGLYGYT
TRBV7-9	ASSPTEVLAGVETQY
TRBV12-3/TRBV12-4	ASSPDRMVNTEAF
TRBV6-1	ASSEVGRNSNQPQH
TRBV5-1	ASNPGTGSNQPQH
TRBV12-3/TRBV12-4	ASSYRTANTGELF
TRBV12-3/TRBV12-4	ASSPGRGYT
TRBV27	AIPPPIKEPRGTGELF